The clone carrying this T cell receptor beta chain was seen repeatedly, ten times or more. Its antigen is not identified. This sample stems from a study of T cells in Graves' hyperthyroidism and ophthalmopathy. What was amplified from RNA transcripts were TCR beta CDR3 regions. The TCR CDR3 was amplified in a first-round RT-PCR using the HTBI primer set. From the multiplex PCR reads, TCRdb called clonotypes with MiXCR, one entry per CDR3 protein. This sample yields around 400,000 distinct CDR3 sequences, of which about 12% are seen a single time; roughly 8.3% belongs to the top ten. Patients having uncontrolled infection, another autoimmune disease, pregnancy or lactation were not included. PBMCs were derived from 10 ml fresh peripheral blood. Trimming took 2 bases from V and 7 from J, leaving 15 bases between them. The CDR3 runs to 16 residues. Germline CDR1 and CDR2: ENHRY and SYGVKD. Study results and limitations: Most thyroid clonotypes that were expanded above 0.001 also turned up in blood. Patients with ophthalmopathy were separated from those with stable hyperthyroidism by a 13 V-J model.

The receptor was derived from a woman aged 18-30 years with Graves' hyperthyroidism. Sequenced material: blood. The chain employs TRBV10-3 and TRBJ1-6; unclear D gene. This CDR3 reads CAISEEGWQANSPLHF. CDR3 nucleotides: TGTGCCATCAGTGAGGAAGGTTGGCAGGCCAATTCACCCCTCCACTTT.